The 12 T cell receptor beta chains presented below share a single source sample, sequenced in a study of shared clonotypes between healthy human individuals. The naive CD8 population came from CD45RO-negative cells selected for CCR7, without terminally differentiated effector memory CD45RA+ cells. Clones were read by immunoSEQ multiplex PCR, and TCRdb kept only the in-frame ones, dropping some. The sample carries about 2.2 million clones, about 93% recorded once. Sequencing was performed on naive CD8+ T cells from PBMCs. Receptors were obtained from a man between 18 and 35 years old in good health. Some clones in this sample may be carry-over from other donors' samples.

The chain carries TRBV7-8 and TRBJ2-3; D not resolved. Germline V gives CDR1 SGHVS, CDR2 FQNEAQ. Trimming cost V 1 base and J 1 base, with 12 bases left between them. This CDR3 spans 16 amino acids. The CDR3 coding sequence is TGTGCCAGCAGCTTAGAAGTCGGTTTGGGCACAGATACGCAGTATTTT. It encodes CASSLEVGLGTDTQYF.

The table lists this clone with a count of one. The chain employs TRBV28 and TRBJ1-1, with D unclear. Trimming removed 3 bases from V and 0 bases from J, with 11 bases in between. Germline loops: CDR1 MDHEN, CDR2 SYDVKM. CDR3 size: 15 residues. The CDR3 DNA reads as TGTGCCAGCAGTTTGACACAAACCATGAACACTGAAGCTTTCTTT. The encoded protein is CASSLTQTMNTEAFF. Variable domain in full (rest from reference TRBV28 and TRBJ1-1): DVKVTQSSRYLVKRTGEKVFLECVQDMDHENMFWYRQDPGLGLRLIYFSYDVKMKEKGDIPEGYSVSREKKERFSLILESASTNQTSMYLCASSLTQTMNTEAFFGQGTRLTVV.

The genes are TRBV7-9 and TRBJ1-4; D might be TRBD1 (5 bases). Germline V lookup: CDR1 SEHNR, CDR2 FQNEAQ (reference sequence). Trimming took off 5 bases at V and 8 bases at J, with 24 bases between the two ends. The CDR3 runs 17 residues. CDR3 DNA sequence: TGTGCCAGCAGCCCGTCCCGTCTTGGTAGGGGTGGGGAAAAACTGTTTTTT. Residues: CASSPSRLGRGGEKLFF.

The V call is TRBV7-2, the J call TRBJ2-7; D is perhaps TRBD1 or TRBD2 (5 bases each). Germline V CDR1 and CDR2: SGHTA, FQGNSA. This CDR3 has 14 amino acids. The V end lost 5 bases, the J end lost 4 bases, and 15 bases lay between the germline ends. In DNA form, the CDR3 reads TGTGCCAGCAGCCCCGGGACGGAGCCGTACGAGCAGTACTTC. Translated, it gives CASSPGTEPYEQYF. Looking up the rest from reference TRBV7-2 and TRBJ2-7 gives the full variable domain: GAGVSQSPSNKVTEKGKDVELRCDPISGHTALYWYRQSLGQGLEFLIYFQGNSAPDKSGLPSDRFSAERTGGSVSTLTIQRTQQEDSAVYLCASSPGTEPYEQYFGPGTRLTVT.

In DNA, the CDR3 is TGTGCCAGCAGCTTTACGACTGTCACCGGGGAGCTGTTTTTT. Encoded protein: CASSFTTVTGELFF. This chain links TRBV7-9 with TRBJ2-2; D is uncertain. V lost 3 bases, J lost 4 bases, and 9 bases lay in between. From germline, CDR1 is SEHNR and CDR2 FQNEAQ (reference sequence). The CDR3 has 14 amino acids. Supplemented by reference TRBV7-9 and TRBJ2-2, the full variable domain reads DTGVSQNPRHKITKRGQNVTFRCDPISEHNRLYWYRQTLGQGPEFLTYFQNEAQLEKSRLLSDRFSAERPKGSFSTLEIQRTEQGDSAMYLCASSFTTVTGELFFGEGSRLTVL.

The J gene is TRBJ2-7, the V gene TRBV7-6, with D maybe TRBD2 (5 bases). Trimming removed 11 bases from V and 6 bases from J, with 17 bases in between. This CDR3 comprises 12 residues. CDR1 and CDR2 from the germline V gene are SGHVS and FNYEAQ. CDR3 nucleotide sequence: TGTGCCGTGAGGGCGGGCAGAGGCGAGCAGTACTTC. Amino acids: CAVRAGRGEQYF.

The genes are TRBV4-2 and TRBJ1-4; no firm D call. The V gene lost 0 bases and the J gene lost 3 bases, with 11 bases spanning the gap. The germline V gene encodes CDR1 LGHNA and CDR2 YNFKEQ. This CDR3 region has 16 residues. CDR3 amino acids: CASSQDLWLANEKLFF. The CDR3 bases are TGTGCCAGCAGCCAAGATTTATGGTTGGCTAATGAAAAACTGTTTTTT.

The chain recombines TRBV4-1 with TRBJ1-2; maybe TRBD1 (6 bases). CDR3 length: 14 amino acids. Looked up from germline, CDR1 is MGHRA and CDR2 is YSYEKL. V was trimmed by 2 bases and J by 8 bases, leaving 15 bases between them. The CDR3 loop is CASSQTMRGDGYTF. CDR3 in DNA: TGCGCCAGCAGCCAAACGATGAGGGGGGACGGCTACACCTTC.

CDR3 in amino acids: CASSLGRHGGTGELFF. The CDR3 nucleotides are TGTGCCAGCAGCTTAGGGCGGCACGGAGGCACCGGGGAGCTGTTTTTT. The chain couples TRBV7-2 to TRBJ2-2, with D possibly being TRBD2 (5 bases). The CDR3 consists of 16 residues. CDR1 and CDR2 (germline): SGHTA, FQGNSA. V gave up 1 base and J gave up 4 bases, with 13 bases separating them.

The CDR3 loop reads CASSFGRPQFSYNEQFF. The CDR3, as DNA: TGTGCCAGCAGTTTTGGACGGCCACAGTTTTCCTACAATGAGCAGTTCTTC. This chain connects TRBV27 to TRBJ2-1; D call uncertain. The CDR3 totals 17 residues. The germline V gene encodes CDR1 MNHEY and CDR2 SMNVEV (reference sequence). Trimming took off 3 bases at V and 1 base at J, with 16 bases between the two ends.

The gene calls are TRBV9 and TRBJ1-5; 9 bases are a match to TRBD1. This CDR3 has 14 residues. V lost 4 bases, J lost 5 bases, and 4 bases stayed unmatched. Germline V lookup: CDR1 SGDLS, CDR2 YYNGEE. This chain's CDR3 is CASSPGQGYQPQHF. CDR3 coding DNA: TGTGCCAGCAGCCCCGGACAGGGGTATCAGCCCCAGCATTTT.

The rearrangement links TRBV7-9 to TRBJ2-1; 8 nucleotides agree with TRBD1. CDR1 and CDR2 (germline): SEHNR, FQNEAQ (reference sequence). The CDR3 consists of 14 residues. V shed 5 bases, J shed 8 bases, and the junction held 8 bases outside the gene matches. CDR3 in amino acids: CASSTRTGRHEQFF. CDR3 nucleotide sequence: TGTGCCAGCAGCACCCGGACAGGGCGGCATGAGCAGTTCTTC.